This T cell receptor beta chain was identified during a study of graft-versus-host responses after intestinal transplantation. Background on the study: Among the recipients, transplants were multivisceral, liver-intestinal, or isolated intestinal. For about three years after anti-thymocyte globulin induction, all recipients took tacrolimus and steroids.

Only in-frame clones appear in the TCRdb table, and some are missing; sequencing was by immunoSEQ multiplex PCR. The table includes around 99,000 clones, about 93% detected once. In the case of this clone: Its antigen is as yet unknown.

Whole-study results and caveats: Clonal ratios of graft-versus-host to host-versus-graft in allografts were high for patients exhibiting graft-donor T cell macrochimerism. Detected in recipient marrow were GvH clones, some of which were first observed in ileum or blood.

V lost 1 base to trimming and J lost 2 bases, with 12 bases between them. Germline V CDR1 and CDR2: LGHNA, YSLEER. The CDR3 has 16 residues. The chain couples TRBV4-3 to TRBJ1-5; the D gene is possibly TRBD1 (5 bases). The receptor was isolated from a human donor who received an intestinal transplant. Here the sequenced sample was unstimulated CD8+ T cells sorted from spleen or lymph node cells, taken before intestinal transplant. Here the CDR3 reads CASSQGMGGGNQPQHF. The DNA for the CDR3 is TGCGCCAGCAGCCAAGGAATGGGGGGAGGCAATCAGCCCCAGCATTTT.